This T cell receptor beta chain was recovered during a study of response to subunit inactivated influenza vaccine (dated by TCRdb to 2016 to 2019). As for the study more broadly: To follow how T cells responded to a trivalent subunit inactivated influenza vaccine, the researchers relied on deep quantitative profiling of the T cell receptor repertoire. On the study overall, not on this receptor specifically: The authors proposed that each seasonal influenza vaccination may bring in only a limited number of new T cells.

CDR3 length: 14 amino acids, cysteine to phenylalanine. Of all the DNA, just the CDR3 is kept, 42 bases in frame from base 1. V loses 1 base of germline sequence and J loses 5 bases, and the interval between the two ends is 11 bases. The germline V gene gives CDR1 as SGHTA and CDR2 as FQGNSA. The method behind the library was RT-PCR. The sample was run on an Illumina HiSeq 2500. TCRdb reworked the public reads: Q25 trimming with fastp, MiXCR clone assembly, productive beta chains retained. Rows are unified per CDR3 protein, each entry keeping the most common DNA and genes. The sample table lists about 500,000 distinct CDR3 sequences, more than 15% of them with a count of one. Less than 4% of the sample is taken by the ten largest. This clonotype came up a few times. The antigen it binds to is not known. No base qualities exist here, and no much larger clone lies one base off it.

This clonotype was obtained from a man aged 50 to 69 who received an inactivated influenza vaccine. Donor details come from another sample of the same person, matched by shared clones. The sequence links TRBV7-2 to TRBJ2-5, with no confidently assigned D gene. This sample comprised CD4+ T cells sorted from PBMCs, obtained around 25 months after vaccination. This receptor has the CDR3 CASSLDGTLETQYF. At the DNA level, the sequence is TGTGCCAGCAGCTTAGACGGAACCTTGGAGACCCAGTACTTC.